This TCR beta chain was captured in a study of CD8 T cells in ankylosing spondylitis. Study results and caveats: Blood from ankylosing spondylitis patients appeared to carry a characteristic eight-variant TCR beta motif.

On this clonotype: What it binds is not known.

V was pared by 5 bases and J by 2 bases, with 8 bases between. The CDR3 has 13 amino acids. CDR1 and CDR2 (germline): LNHDA, SQIVND (reference sequence). Using its own MiXCR run on the 5' RACE reads, TCRdb lists one record per CDR3 protein. The sample carries 250,000 to 350,000 distinct CDR3 sequences, 6.5% to 10% recorded once. The TCR was taken from a male donor with ankylosing spondylitis. The chain links TRBV19 to TRBJ2-3; no clear D gene. The source material was blood, either unsorted or a sorted T cell fraction (not recorded which). The CDR3 DNA reads TGTGCCAGTAGTGAGGCAAACACAGATACGCAGTATTTT. Translating gives CASSEANTDTQYF. Complete variable domain (other parts from reference TRBV19 and TRBJ2-3): DGGITQSPKYLFRKEGQNVTLSCEQNLNHDAMYWYRQDPGQGLRLIYYSQIVNDFQKGDIAEGYSVSREKKESFPLTVTSAQKNPTAFYLCASSEANTDTQYFGPGTRLTVL.